This T cell receptor beta chain was recorded in a study of T and B cells in COVID-19 patients. Background on the study: Peripheral blood came from COVID-19 patients with active infection or after recovery. Study-wide results and caveats: Active COVID-19 showed highly clonal TRB repertoires; recovery showed diversity and richness above healthy donors. Patients with COVID-19 reportedly showed strongly skewed T cell receptor beta variable and joining gene usage.

The CDR3 has 14 amino acids. The ends were cut back, 3 bases at V and 2 bases at J, with 14 bases in the middle. Germline CDR1 and CDR2: DFQATT and SNEGSKA (reference sequence). This clonotype was counted only a few times. Its target is not known. TRB was amplified from approximately 250-480 ng of blood genomic DNA. Multiplex PCR with BIOMED2 TRB-A/B primer pools amplified TRB rearrangements. Via MiXCR, TCRdb re-called the multiplex PCR reads, giving one row per CDR3 protein. The table records 20,000 to 25,000 distinct CDR3 sequences, more than 30% of them present only once. Sequencing was carried out using blood. The TCR sequence derives from a human donor who had recovered from COVID-19. The chain combines TRBV20-1 with TRBJ2-7; D unresolved. The DNA of the CDR3 is TGCAGTGCTAGGGGGTGGGGAAACCCCTACGAGCAGTACTTC. Protein sequence: CSARGWGNPYEQYF.